Detailed here is one TCR beta chain. Antigen specificity is unknown. One end of the junction fails to match germline, which may point to a read error. Germline loops: CDR1 SEHNR, CDR2 FQNEAQ (reference sequence). CDR3 length: 17 amino acids. One entry per CDR3 protein, called by TCRdb with MiXCR from the PCR reads. The sample lists 600,000 to 650,000 distinct CDR3 sequences; 20% were seen once. These data belong to a study of molecular identifiers for immune sequencing clone quantification. Study-wide results and limits: In CMV-specific effectors, clones above 20 copies held over 99% of molecules; naive, under 1%.

The genes are TRBV7-9 and TRBJ1-3; TRBD1 aligns across 7 bases. The specimen was naive CD8+ T cells from blood, with Jurkat cell RNA spiked in. Subset given: FACS-sorted CD8+CD4-CCR7+CD45RA+ naive T cells. The origin of this receptor is a human donor in good health. Some libraries in this study had Jurkat cell RNA spiked in. The CDR3 bases are TGTGCCAGCAGCTTGTTCAGCAGGGGGGTCACTGGAAACGCCATATATTTT. This sequence encodes CASSLFSRGVTGNAIYF.